What follows are 14 T cell receptor beta chains derived from one specimen sequenced in a study of blood T cell repertoires in COVID-19. Measured with immunoSEQ multiplex PCR; TCRdb has only the in-frame clones, and not every one. The sample holds 360,000 or so clones, 85% to 90% seen once. Sequenced: peripheral blood. The receptors shown here come from a man younger than 35 with active or convalescent COVID-19.

The chain uses TRBV28 and TRBJ1-5; 8 bases agree with TRBD1. Per the germline V gene, CDR1 is MDHEN and CDR2 is SYDVKM. The junction had 9 bases not matched to a gene; V was cut back by 5 bases and J by 9 bases. This CDR3 has 14 residues. The CDR3 bases are TGTGCCAGCAGTGGAAGGACAGGGATAGGGCCCCAGCATTTT. It translates to CASSGRTGIGPQHF.

The rearrangement links TRBV7-9 to TRBJ2-1; 13 positions match TRBD2. With V trimmed by 3 bases and J by 9 bases, 2 bases remained unmatched. CDR1 SEHNR and CDR2 FQNEAQ come from the germline V gene (reference sequence). The CDR3 runs 14 residues. The CDR3 coding sequence is TGTGCCAGCAGCTTTGGACTAGCGGGGGTTGAGCAGTTCTTC. Its translation is CASSFGLAGVEQFF.

This chain links TRBV28 with TRBJ1-6; 9 bases align to TRBD1. Germline V gene data show CDR1 as MDHEN and CDR2 as SYDVKM. This CDR3 comprises 15 residues. V shed 6 bases, J shed 3 bases, and the junction held 3 bases outside the gene matches. The DNA of the CDR3 is TGTGCCAGCAGACCGGGACAGGGCTATAATTCACCCCTCCACTTT. This gives the protein CASRPGQGYNSPLHF.

V gene TRBV6-2 or TRBV6-3 combines with J gene TRBJ1-5, with 7 bases aligning to TRBD1. Germline loops: CDR1 MNHEY, CDR2 SVGEGT. The trim removed 5 bases at V and 5 bases at J, leaving 12 bases unmatched. This CDR3 has 16 amino acids. The CDR3 DNA is TGTGCCAGCAGTGACGAAGGCAGGGGGGTTTATCAGCCCCAGCATTTT. Translating gives CASSDEGRGVYQPQHF.

J is TRBJ2-7 and V is TRBV7-8, with a weak D call TRBD2 (6 bases). Germline lookup yields CDR1 SGHVS and CDR2 FQNEAQ. The V and J ends lost 0 bases and 4 bases respectively, with 16 bases between them. CDR3 length equals 16 residues. CDR3 protein: CASSLALDGGRYEQYF. CDR3 bases: TGTGCCAGCAGCTTAGCGCTAGACGGGGGTCGTTACGAGCAGTACTTC.

This chain uses TRBV7-9 with TRBJ2-5; weak D call: TRBD1 (6 bases). CDR1 SEHNR and CDR2 FQNEAQ come from the germline V gene (reference sequence). V was trimmed by 3 bases and J by 3 bases, leaving 17 bases between them. This CDR3 has 16 amino acids. Here the CDR3 DNA reads TGTGCCAGCAGCTTCAGCACAGGGACGGGGAAAGAGACCCAGTACTTC. Its translation: CASSFSTGTGKETQYF.

The genes are TRBV5-1 and TRBJ2-7; the match to TRBD1 covers 9 bases. Germline loops: CDR1 SGHRS, CDR2 YFSETQ. The CDR3 contains 16 residues. V shed 0 bases, J shed 3 bases, and the junction held 7 bases outside the gene matches. This CDR3 is CASSLGLGDRVYEQYF. In DNA, the CDR3 is TGCGCCAGCAGCTTGGGGCTCGGGGACAGGGTCTACGAGCAGTACTTC.

The rearrangement links TRBV5-1 to TRBJ1-1, with 7 bases aligning to TRBD1. This CDR3 has 13 amino acids. V gave up 0 bases and J gave up 8 bases; unmatched junction bases: 4. Germline CDR1 is SGHRS and CDR2 is YFSETQ. The CDR3 protein is CASSLAPGQEAFF. CDR3 in DNA: TGCGCCAGCAGCTTGGCGCCGGGACAGGAAGCTTTCTTT.

The gene calls are TRBV2 and TRBJ1-3; possible D gene TRBD1, 6 bases. Trimming cost V 6 bases and J 0 bases, with 9 bases left between them. CDR1 is SNHLY and CDR2 is FYNNEI in the germline V gene. The CDR3 is made up of 14 amino acids. CDR3 in amino acids: CASRDSSSGNTIYF. The CDR3 DNA reads as TGTGCCAGCAGGGACAGCTCCTCTGGAAACACCATATATTTT.

The chain recombines TRBV7-8 with TRBJ1-1; TRBD1 aligns across 7 bases. This CDR3 region has 14 residues. CDR1 SGHVS and CDR2 FQNEAQ come from the germline V gene. The V gene end was trimmed by 6 bases and the J gene end by 3 bases; junction bases not matched to a gene: 7. The CDR3 region has the DNA TGTGCCAGCAGTCGACAGGGAGGCGACACTGAAGCTTTCTTT. Its protein is CASSRQGGDTEAFF.

The rearrangement joins TRBV2 to TRBJ1-3; D call uncertain. Trimming cost V 1 base and J 0 bases, with 4 bases left between them. In germline, CDR1 is SNHLY, CDR2 FYNNEI. This CDR3 is 14 amino acids long. CDR3 sequence reads: CASSEVYSGNTIYF. In DNA form, the CDR3 reads TGTGCCAGCAGTGAAGTTTACTCTGGAAACACCATATATTTT.

The rearrangement uses TRBV11-2 and TRBJ2-7; TRBD1 matches at 7 bases. CDR1 SGHAT and CDR2 FQNNGV come from the germline V gene. The V segment lost 2 bases and the J segment 3 bases; nucleotides outside the gene matches: 10. CDR3 size: 16 residues. Here the CDR3 DNA reads TGTGCCAGCAGCTTATTTCGGACAGGAAAAAACTACGAGCAGTACTTC. Translated: CASSLFRTGKNYEQYF.

Comments on this clone: One junction end does not reproduce the germline sequence, and a read error may be involved. The chain couples TRBV4-3 to TRBJ2-6; tentatively, D is TRBD1 (5 bases). Germline CDR1 and CDR2: LGHNA and YSLEER. This CDR3 has 14 residues. The chain's CDR3 is CASSQYSGANVLTF. The CDR3 DNA is TGCGCCAGCAGCCAATACTCTGGGGCCAACGTGCTGACTTTC.

The rearrangement joins TRBV7-6 to TRBJ1-3; unclear D gene. V was pared by 9 bases and J by 0 bases, with 9 bases between. CDR3 size: 13 residues. Germline lookup yields CDR1 SGHVS and CDR2 FNYEAQ. The CDR3 DNA reads TGTGCCAGTTCTAAGTACTCTGGAAACACCATATATTTT. This translates into CASSKYSGNTIYF.